A selection of T cell receptor beta chains follows, all from one sample in a study of blood T cell repertoires in COVID-19. Sequencing was performed with immunoSEQ multiplex PCR; in TCRdb, only in-frame clones are kept and a portion is missing. The table has 410,000 or so clones, just over 85% seen once; the top ten hold almost 1.5%. The material sequenced was peripheral blood. These receptors were obtained from a woman under 40 with active or convalescent COVID-19. CDR3s include the opening cysteine and the closing phenylalanine or tryptophan. Each record gives: J gene, D gene, V gene, clone size, CDR3 protein, CDR3 DNA. D genes are given only for firm matches. Clone size, where shown, is once, few, many, or a class for clones that have expanded.

>TRBJ1-2|TRBD1|TRBV6-5|NA
CASTRTGGGGYTF
TGTGCCAGCACTAGGACAGGGGGAGGTGGCTACACCTTC
>TRBJ1-2|NA|TRBV27|NA
CASSSNLSGYTF
TGTGCCAGCAGTTCCAATCTTAGTGGCTACACCTTC
>TRBJ1-5|TRBD1|TRBV27|NA
CASSLSVQGAGQPQHF
TGTGCCAGCAGTTTATCAGTGCAGGGGGCAGGGCAGCCCCAGCATTTT
>TRBJ2-7|NA|TRBV6-5|NA
CASSFTQGNYEQYF
TGTGCCAGCAGTTTCACCCAGGGGAACTACGAGCAGTACTTC
>TRBJ1-4|NA|TRBV7-8|NA
CASSLIPVLDEKLFF
TGTGCCAGCAGCTTAATCCCGGTTTTGGATGAAAAACTGTTTTTT
>TRBJ2-7|NA|TRBV7-9|NA
CASSSRISSYEQYF
TGTGCCAGCAGCTCGCGGATTAGCTCCTACGAGCAGTACTTC
>TRBJ1-1|TRBD1|TRBV24-1|few
CATSDSPGQGNTEAFF
TGTGCCACCAGTGATTCCCCGGGACAGGGGAACACTGAAGCTTTCTTT
>TRBJ2-5|NA|TRBV18|NA
CASSPLTREETQYF
TGTGCCAGCTCACCCCTCACTAGGGAAGAGACCCAGTACTTC
>TRBJ1-4|NA|TRBV2|NA
CASSEPTGPKLFF
TGTGCCAGCAGTGAGCCTACAGGCCCAAAACTGTTTTTT
>TRBJ1-1|TRBD1|TRBV6-5|NA
CASSYGRGLGDTEAFF
TGTGCCAGCAGTTATGGCAGGGGGCTTGGCGACACTGAAGCTTTCTTT
>TRBJ2-1|NA|TRBV23-1|NA
CASHLVPAASYNEQFF
TGCGCCAGCCATTTGGTCCCGGCGGCGTCCTACAATGAGCAGTTCTTC
>TRBJ1-5|TRBD1|TRBV6-5|NA
CASKGTGGQKPQHF
TGTGCCAGCAAGGGGACAGGAGGGCAAAAGCCCCAGCATTTT
>TRBJ2-1|NA|TRBV21-1|NA
CASSKTRTSYNEQFF
TGTGCCAGCAGCAAGACAAGAACCTCCTACAATGAGCAGTTCTTC
>TRBJ1-1|TRBD1|TRBV19|NA
CASSNRDRGTEAFF
TGTGCCAGTAGTAATCGGGACAGGGGCACTGAAGCTTTCTTT
>TRBJ2-7|TRBD2|TRBV7-9|NA
CASSITSGGSAYEQYF
TGTGCCAGCAGCATCACTAGCGGGGGATCGGCCTACGAGCAGTACTTC
>TRBJ1-2|TRBD1|TRBV6-6|once
CASSYISGGINYGYTF
TGTGCCAGCAGTTACATCTCAGGGGGCATTAACTATGGCTACACCTTC
>TRBJ1-5|TRBD1|TRBV5-1|NA
CASSLVQGSQPQHF
TGCGCCAGCAGCTTGGTACAGGGGAGCCAGCCCCAGCATTTT
>TRBJ2-3|NA|TRBV6-1|NA
CASSELLGADTQYF
TGTGCCAGCAGTGAATTACTGGGGGCTGATACGCAGTATTTT
>TRBJ1-6|NA|TRBV19|NA
CASSISWGRNSPLHF
TGTGCCAGTAGTATATCGTGGGGGAGGAATTCACCCCTCCACTTT
>TRBJ1-4|TRBD1|TRBV4-1|NA
CASSPLWTGDEKLFF
TGCGCCAGCAGCCCCCTATGGACAGGGGATGAAAAACTGTTTTTT
>TRBJ1-5|NA|TRBV7-9|NA
CASSLEGISNQPQHF
TGTGCCAGCAGCTTAGAGGGGATTAGCAATCAGCCCCAGCATTTT
>TRBJ2-3|TRBD2|TRBV28|NA
CASSFRLAGITQYF
TGTGCCAGCAGTTTCAGACTAGCGGGGATCACGCAGTATTTT
>TRBJ2-7|TRBD1|TRBV27|NA
CASMATGVFYEQYF
TGTGCCAGCATGGCGACAGGGGTTTTCTACGAGCAGTACTTC
>TRBJ1-4|TRBD1|TRBV6-5|once
CASSPNPGQERKLFF
TGTGCCAGCAGTCCAAACCCAGGACAGGAACGTAAACTGTTTTTT
>TRBJ1-3|NA|TRBV6-5|few
CASSRETGSGNTIYF
TGTGCCAGCAGCCGGGAAACAGGGTCTGGAAACACCATATATTTT
>TRBJ1-2|NA|TRBV5-1|NA
CASSLAGWGYTF
TGCGCCAGCAGCTTGGCGGGATGGGGCTACACCTTC